Listed below are T cell receptor beta chains from one sample, sequenced in a study of cytomegalovirus exposure and HLA in healthy donors. The data were produced by immunoSEQ multiplex PCR, yet TCRdb's version contains in-frame clones alone and is incomplete. There are about 130,000 clones in the sample; 75% to 90% occur only once, and roughly 4% lies in the top ten. The sequenced material came from PBMCs. The receptors derive from a middle-aged woman in good health and CMV-seronegative. The CDR3 runs from the conserved cysteine through the conserved F or W. D genes are given only for firm matches. Clone size, where shown, is once, few, many, or a class for clones that have expanded.

>NA|12|TRBV27|NA|TRBJ1-3
TGTGCCAGCAGTCGTCCGGGAAACACCATATATTTT
CASSRPGNTIYF
>NA|16|TRBV6-1|TRBD2|TRBJ2-1
TGTGCCAGCAGTGATAGACTAGCGGGGTACTACAATGAGCAGTTCTTC
CASSDRLAGYYNEQFF
>NA|17|TRBV29-1|TRBD2|TRBJ2-5
TGCAGCGTTGCCCGGCTCCTAGCGGGGGTATACCAAGAGACCCAGTACTTC
CSVARLLAGVYQETQYF
>NA|14|TRBV9|NA|TRBJ2-3
TGTGCCAGCAGCTCCCGACAGGTGACAGATACGCAGTATTTT
CASSSRQVTDTQYF
>once|13|TRBV19|NA|TRBJ2-3
TGTGCCAGTAGTAGGGCCGCGTCGGATACGCAGTATTTT
CASSRAASDTQYF
>NA|19|TRBV5-1|NA|TRBJ2-6
TGCGCCAGCAGCCTGTCCCCCCGGCAGGGTAGTCCTGGGGCCAACGTCCTGACTTTC
CASSLSPRQGSPGANVLTF
>NA|12|TRBV28|NA|TRBJ1-5
TGTGCCAGCCGCAGGGGTGGTCAGCCCCAGCATTTT
CASRRGGQPQHF
>NA|15|TRBV11-2|TRBD1|TRBJ2-1
TGTGCCAGCAGCTTCAGGGGACAGGGTGGCGATGAGCAGTTCTTC
CASSFRGQGGDEQFF
>few|14|TRBV4-3|TRBD1|TRBJ1-1
TGCGCCAGCAGCTCCGGAGGGGGCAACACTGAAGCTTTCTTT
CASSSGGGNTEAFF
>NA|18|TRBV7-9|NA|TRBJ1-1
TGTGCCAGCAGCCTAGCCGCGCCGCGGGACCAACCGATAGCGGAAGCTTTCTTT
CASSLAAPRDQPIAEAFF
>NA|16|TRBV6-1|TRBD2|TRBJ2-3
TGTGCCAGCAGTGTAGGGACTAGCGCGCTCTCAGATACGCAGTATTTT
CASSVGTSALSDTQYF
>NA|12|TRBV29-1|NA|TRBJ1-2
TGCAGCGTTGAAGAGGGGGCCTATGGCTACACCTTC
CSVEEGAYGYTF
>NA|14|TRBV4-3|NA|TRBJ1-4
TGCGCCAGCAGCGTCTGGCAGGGCACTGAAAAACTGTTTTTT
CASSVWQGTEKLFF
>NA|16|TRBV5-1|TRBD2|TRBJ2-2
TGCGCCAGCAGCCCCTCGGTAGCGGGGGAAACCGGGGAGCTGTTTTTT
CASSPSVAGETGELFF
>NA|15|TRBV4-2|NA|TRBJ2-5
TGTGCCAGCAAACCAGGGGAGATTGAACAAGAGACCCAGTACTTC
CASKPGEIEQETQYF
>NA|15|TRBV6-5|TRBD1|TRBJ1-6
TGTGCCAGCAGTTACGGGACAGGGAAGAATTCACCCCTCCACTTT
CASSYGTGKNSPLHF
>NA|14|TRBV7-2|TRBD1|TRBJ2-7
TGTGCCAGCAGCCACGACAGGGGGACCTACGAGCAGTACTTC
CASSHDRGTYEQYF
>NA|12|TRBV5-4|NA|TRBJ1-2
TGTGCCAGCAGTGTTGAGCGGTATGGCTACACCTTC
CASSVERYGYTF
>NA|11|TRBV10-3|NA|TRBJ2-7
TGTGCCATCATGACAGTTAACGAGCAGTACTTC
CAIMTVNEQYF
>once|16|TRBV7-8|NA|TRBJ1-2
TGTGCCAGCAGCCTTCCTCCCCGGACAGCAATCTATGGCTACACCTTC
CASSLPPRTAIYGYTF
>NA|14|TRBV7-9|NA|TRBJ1-1
TGTGCCAGCAGCCACACAGGGAGGGTGGCTGAAGCTTTCTTT
CASSHTGRVAEAFF
>NA|13|TRBV28|TRBD1|TRBJ2-1
TGTGCCAGCAGCCGGGACAGTAGGAATGAGCAGTTCTTC
CASSRDSRNEQFF
>many|15|TRBV9|TRBD1|TRBJ1-1
TGTGCCAGCAGCGCGTGGACAGGGCGGAGCACTGAAGCTTTCTTT
CASSAWTGRSTEAFF
>NA|14|TRBV7-9|TRBD1|TRBJ2-3
TGTGCCAGCAGGGGAACAACAGGGGGGGATACGCAGTATTTT
CASRGTTGGDTQYF
>NA|16|TRBV7-2|NA|TRBJ1-4
TGTGCCAGCAGCTTGGGCCATTCTGGTTCGGATGAAAAACTGTTTTTT
CASSLGHSGSDEKLFF
>once|16|TRBV18|NA|TRBJ1-3
TGTGCCAGCTCACCAGGGCAGGTTGCACCTGGAAACACCATATATTTT
CASSPGQVAPGNTIYF
>NA|15|TRBV6-1|NA|TRBJ1-5
TGTGCCAGCACGGGGGGCTTCGTTGGCAATCAGCCCCAGCATTTT
CASTGGFVGNQPQHF
>NA|15|TRBV7-2|TRBD2|TRBJ2-3
TGTGCCAGCAGCGCTCTAGCGGGAGGCCCAGATACGCAGTATTTT
CASSALAGGPDTQYF
>NA|17|TRBV28|TRBD1|TRBJ2-7
TGTGCCAGCAGTCCCCCAGGGACAGGGGGTCGCTCCTACGAGCAGTACTTC
CASSPPGTGGRSYEQYF
>NA|15|TRBV5-1|TRBD1|TRBJ2-7
TGCGCCAGCAGCTTGGAGGGACAGGTAACCTACGAGCAGTACTTC
CASSLEGQVTYEQYF
>NA|13|TRBV6-5|NA|TRBJ1-2
TGTGCCAGCAGGCCACAGGTTCCCTATGGCTACACCTTC
CASRPQVPYGYTF
>NA|13|TRBV5-1|TRBD1|TRBJ1-2
TGCGCCAGCAGCTTGGAGGGGGCGGCCGGCTACACCTTC
CASSLEGAAGYTF
>NA|15|TRBV19|TRBD2|TRBJ2-5
TGTGCCAGTAGTCTCCCCTGGGCGGGGGTTGAGACCCAGTACTTC
CASSLPWAGVETQYF
>NA|15|TRBV19|TRBD1|TRBJ1-2
TGTGCCAGTGATCGGACAGGGGGGGCTGGGTATGGCTACACCTTC
CASDRTGGAGYGYTF
>NA|12|TRBV5-4|NA|TRBJ2-7
TGTGCCAGCAGCTTGTCGGGCTACGAGCAGTACTTC
CASSLSGYEQYF
>NA|17|TRBV14|TRBD2|TRBJ2-2
TGTGCCAGCAGCCAAGATCACGGCGGGGGGCTAACCGGGGAGCTGTTTTTT
CASSQDHGGGLTGELFF
>NA|12|TRBV19|NA|TRBJ2-1
TGTGCCAGTAGTGGGCCGGGATTTGAGCAGTTCTTC
CASSGPGFEQFF
>NA|17|TRBV7-2|TRBD1|TRBJ1-1
TGTGCCAGCAGCCCGGTGTCCCACAGGGGGGTTCGAACTGAAGCTTTCTTT
CASSPVSHRGVRTEAFF
>NA|13|TRBV5-1|TRBD1|TRBJ2-3
TGCGCCAGCAGCCTGGACAGGGAGGATACGCAGTATTTT
CASSLDREDTQYF
>NA|16|TRBV9|TRBD2|TRBJ2-3
TGTGCCAGCAGCGTACTAGCGGGGGGCACCACAGATACGCAGTATTTT
CASSVLAGGTTDTQYF
>few|16|TRBV5-5|TRBD2|TRBJ2-3
TGTGCCAGCAGCTTGCTAGCGGGGGAAATGGTAGATACGCAGTATTTT
CASSLLAGEMVDTQYF
>NA|17|TRBV13|NA|TRBJ2-3
TGTGCCAGCAGCTTTAAAGAAGAGGTTTCTAGCACAGATACGCAGTATTTT
CASSFKEEVSSTDTQYF
>few|13|TRBV29-1|TRBD1|TRBJ2-7
TGCAGCGTTACCAGGGGGCGTTTCTACGAGCAGTACTTC
CSVTRGRFYEQYF
>few|12|TRBV19|NA|TRBJ1-2
TGTGCCAGTAGTATCCCCCCTTATGGCTACACCTTC
CASSIPPYGYTF